These T cell receptor beta chains were read from a single sample in a study of a mutant IDH1 vaccine in newly diagnosed glioma. Libraries were prepared by immunoSEQ multiplex PCR; TCRdb keeps only in-frame clonotypes and omits some of them. The data hold 50,000 to 75,000 clones, with about 74% observed a single time. Their target antigens are unknown. The specimen comprised PBMCs, sampled from a glioma patient whose treatment included an IDH1 peptide vaccine. All receptors derive from a man in his forties or fifties with glioma. CDR3s include the opening cysteine and the closing phenylalanine or tryptophan. D genes are given only for firm matches. Rows may omit the clone size; those that give it use once, few, many or a size class.

d_gene	abundance	len	v_gene	j_gene	CDR3nt	CDR3aa
TRBD1	NA	14	TRBV6-1	TRBJ1-4	TGTGCCAGCATAGAGGGGGCGTCTAATGAAAAACTGTTTTTT	CASIEGASNEKLFF
NA	NA	13	TRBV6-1	TRBJ1-5	TGTGCCAGCAGTCCAGACGGCTCAAGGCCCCAGCATTTT	CASSPDGSRPQHF
NA	NA	14	TRBV30	TRBJ2-1	TGTGCCTGGAGTCCCGTGGGCAGGAGGGATGAGCAGTTCTTC	CAWSPVGRRDEQFF
NA	medium-sized	11	TRBV20-1	TRBJ1-1	TGCAGTGCTAGAGAGGGGGCAAAAGCTTTCTTT	CSAREGAKAFF
NA	NA	12	TRBV29-1	TRBJ2-1	TGCAGCGGCCGTTCCAACTACAATGAGCAGTTCTTC	CSGRSNYNEQFF
NA	NA	14	TRBV6-1	TRBJ2-5	TGTGCCAGCGGGGATCGGGCAAGGATAGAGACCCAGTACTTC	CASGDRARIETQYF
NA	NA	14	TRBV5-1	TRBJ1-5	TGCGCCAGCAGCGACGGACATAGCAATCAGCCCCAGCATTTT	CASSDGHSNQPQHF
NA	NA	13	TRBV6-5	TRBJ1-1	TGTGCCAGCAGTCCGGCAGGAAACACTGAAGCTTTCTTT	CASSPAGNTEAFF
NA	few	14	TRBV9	TRBJ2-7	TGTGCCAGCAGCCTCAACCAGGGTAGTGACGAGCAGTACTTC	CASSLNQGSDEQYF
NA	few	15	TRBV2	TRBJ1-6	TGTGCCAGCAGTGGAGCTGGACGGGTTAATTCACCCCTCCACTTT	CASSGAGRVNSPLHF
NA	once	15	TRBV5-1	TRBJ1-1	TGCGCCAGCACCTTGGAAGGGAGCGGGAACACTGAAGCTTTCTTT	CASTLEGSGNTEAFF
TRBD1	NA	15	TRBV7-8	TRBJ1-5	TGTGCCAGCAGACCCCGACAGGGGAACAATCAGCCCCAGCATTTT	CASRPRQGNNQPQHF
NA	NA	12	TRBV7-2	TRBJ1-5	TGTGCCAGCAGCTCCTTCAATCAGCCCCAGCATTTT	CASSSFNQPQHF
TRBD1	NA	13	TRBV5-6	TRBJ1-1	TGTGCCAGCAGCTGGACAGGGGGGACTGAAGCTTTCTTT	CASSWTGGTEAFF
NA	NA	12	TRBV5-6	TRBJ2-1	TGTGCCAGCAGCCCTGGGGATAATGAGCAGTTCTTC	CASSPGDNEQFF
TRBD1	once	16	TRBV6-5	TRBJ1-1	TGTGCCAGCAGTTCCGACAGGGGGCGCGTGAACACTGAAGCTTTCTTT	CASSSDRGRVNTEAFF
NA	few	12	TRBV29-1	TRBJ1-2	TGCAGCGTTCGATTGGACAGCTATGGCTACACCTTC	CSVRLDSYGYTF
NA	NA	12	TRBV11-2	TRBJ1-2	TGTGCCAGCAGCTTAAATACAGATGGCTACACCTTC	CASSLNTDGYTF
NA	few	13	TRBV5-6	TRBJ2-5	TGTGCCAGCAGGTATGACAGGCAAGAGACCCAGTACTTC	CASRYDRQETQYF
NA	NA	14	TRBV9	TRBJ1-5	TGTGCCAGCAGCGTAGATCACCTAGGGCAGCCCCAGCATTTT	CASSVDHLGQPQHF
NA	NA	15	TRBV5-4	TRBJ1-2	TGTGCCAGCAGCTTGCTATCCCAGACTAACTATGGCTACACCTTC	CASSLLSQTNYGYTF
TRBD1	NA	15	TRBV10-3	TRBJ2-7	TGTGCCATCAGTGACCTCGGACAGGGGTCGGACGAGCAGTACTTC	CAISDLGQGSDEQYF
NA	NA	14	TRBV7-2	TRBJ2-1	TGTGCCAGCAGCTCTCCGTCACTAGTGAATGAGCAGTTCTTC	CASSSPSLVNEQFF
TRBD2	NA	14	TRBV9	TRBJ2-7	TGTGCCAGCAGCGTCCGGGGGGGCGTGAGTGAGCAGTACTTC	CASSVRGGVSEQYF
NA	NA	17	TRBV14	TRBJ2-6	TGTGCCAGCAGCCCCCACTGGGGGGTACCTGGGGCCAACGTCCTGACTTTC	CASSPHWGVPGANVLTF
TRBD2	once	18	TRBV6-1	TRBJ2-3	TGTGCCAGCAGTGAAGCACCTAGCGGGGGCTCTAGCACAGATACGCAGTATTTT	CASSEAPSGGSSTDTQYF
NA	NA	15	TRBV2	TRBJ1-6	TGTGCCAGCAGTGAAGCGGAGGCCTTTGGGTCACCCCTCCACTTT	CASSEAEAFGSPLHF
NA	NA	12	TRBV13	TRBJ2-5	TGTGCCAGCAGCCGGACAGAAGAGACCCAGTACTTC	CASSRTEETQYF
TRBD1	NA	15	TRBV4-3	TRBJ1-6	TGCGCCAGCAGCCAGGACAGGCCGATTAGGTCACCCCTCCACTTT	CASSQDRPIRSPLHF
NA	few	15	TRBV7-8	TRBJ2-1	TGTGCCAGCAGCTTAGGCCGGATCACCTACAATGAGCAGTTCTTC	CASSLGRITYNEQFF
NA	NA	13	TRBV10-3	TRBJ2-7	TGTGCCATCAGTGATGCCGGGTCCTACGAGCAGTACTTC	CAISDAGSYEQYF
TRBD1	NA	13	TRBV9	TRBJ1-2	TGTGCCAGCAGCTCTGGGACAGGGGATGGCTACACCTTC	CASSSGTGDGYTF
NA	NA	18	TRBV5-6	TRBJ1-6	TGTGCCAGCAGCTTATTTGTAAGCCGGAGCTCCTATAATTCACCCCTCCACTTT	CASSLFVSRSSYNSPLHF
NA	once	16	TRBV4-2	TRBJ2-1	TGTGCCAGCAGCCAAACCCCAGGGCTGGGTGTAATGGGGCAGTTCTTC	CASSQTPGLGVMGQFF
TRBD2	NA	16	TRBV19	TRBJ2-1	TGTGCCAGTAGTATAGGTAGCGGGGGGGTTTACAATGAGCAGTTCTTC	CASSIGSGGVYNEQFF
NA	once	13	TRBV5-1	TRBJ2-3	TGCGCCAGCAGCCGGACAGGCACAGATACGCAGTATTTT	CASSRTGTDTQYF
TRBD1	many	13	TRBV19	TRBJ2-1	TGTGCCAGTAGTATAGGAGGGGGCGGTGAGCAGTTCTTC	CASSIGGGGEQFF
TRBD2	NA	17	TRBV5-1	TRBJ2-3	TGCGCCAGCAGGTTTCTAGCGGGGGACTCTAGCACAGATACGCAGTATTTT	CASRFLAGDSSTDTQYF
NA	NA	13	TRBV30	TRBJ1-2	TGTGCCTGGAGTTTGGGGCAGGGCTATGGCTACACCTTC	CAWSLGQGYGYTF
TRBD1	NA	15	TRBV5-8	TRBJ2-5	TGTGCCAGCAGCGCCGGGACAGGGGATGGGGAGACCCAGTACTTC	CASSAGTGDGETQYF
NA	NA	14	TRBV6-4	TRBJ1-1	TGTGCCAGCAGCCAAGGAGGGGGATTCACTGAAGCTTTCTTT	CASSQGGGFTEAFF
NA	NA	16	TRBV6-6	TRBJ1-1	TGTGCCAGCAGCCCTCGAGGCTTTGAGCAGCACACTGAAGCTTTCTTT	CASSPRGFEQHTEAFF
NA	NA	13	TRBV4-1	TRBJ2-1	TGCGCCAGCAGCCCGTTTGACGGGAATGAGCAGTTCTTC	CASSPFDGNEQFF
NA	few	8	TRBV29-1	TRBJ2-3	TGCAGCGTTGGAACGCAGTATTTT	CSVGTQYF
NA	NA	14	TRBV5-4	TRBJ1-1	TGTGCCAGCAGCTTAGGGGATCGGAACACTGAAGCTTTCTTT	CASSLGDRNTEAFF
TRBD2	once	14	TRBV6-1	TRBJ2-1	TGTGCCTCGACCAAAAGCGGGGACTACAATGAGCAGTTCTTC	CASTKSGDYNEQFF
NA	NA	12	TRBV28	TRBJ1-2	TGTGCCAGCAGTTTGGGGGGGGATGGCTACACCTTC	CASSLGGDGYTF
NA	NA	13	TRBV27	TRBJ2-7	TGTGCCAGCAGTTTATCTTGGGGTTACGAGCAGTACTTC	CASSLSWGYEQYF
NA	NA	14	TRBV9	TRBJ1-2	TGTGCCAGCAGCCCCCCCGGGACCGACTATGGCTACACCTTC	CASSPPGTDYGYTF